The sample holds a few counts of the clone carrying this TCR beta chain. Its antigen is undetermined. TCRdb recomputed calls from the RACE reads with MiXCR, one row per CDR3 protein. Of more than 100,000 distinct CDR3 sequences in the sample, roughly 12% were seen once. The data stem from a study of human T cells and chemical hapten exposure. Study-wide results and limits: Once DPC sensitization occurred, TCRs above 1 in 1000 frequency showed no change. PT1 expanded TCR counts and patch test score correlated positively.

As to time point: pre-sensitization, week 0. The treatment denotes: therapeutic diphenylcyclopropenone sensitization with weekly scalp DPC. Unfractionated whole blood yielded total RNA. This CDR3 has 16 residues. Trimming cost V 1 base and J 0 bases, with 10 bases left between them. The germline gives CDR1 MGHDK, CDR2 SYGVNS. The chain employs TRBV25-1 and TRBJ2-4; a weak D match, TRBD2 (5 bases). The TCR comes from a woman aged 18-29 years with alopecia areata. Some clones in this sample may be carry-over from other donors' samples. Here the sequenced sample was whole blood, taken in connection with sensitization to the hapten diphenylcyclopropenone (DPC). CDR3 loop: CASSESEDSAKNIQYF. The CDR3 coding sequence is TGTGCCAGCAGTGAATCGGAGGACTCAGCCAAAAACATTCAGTACTTC.